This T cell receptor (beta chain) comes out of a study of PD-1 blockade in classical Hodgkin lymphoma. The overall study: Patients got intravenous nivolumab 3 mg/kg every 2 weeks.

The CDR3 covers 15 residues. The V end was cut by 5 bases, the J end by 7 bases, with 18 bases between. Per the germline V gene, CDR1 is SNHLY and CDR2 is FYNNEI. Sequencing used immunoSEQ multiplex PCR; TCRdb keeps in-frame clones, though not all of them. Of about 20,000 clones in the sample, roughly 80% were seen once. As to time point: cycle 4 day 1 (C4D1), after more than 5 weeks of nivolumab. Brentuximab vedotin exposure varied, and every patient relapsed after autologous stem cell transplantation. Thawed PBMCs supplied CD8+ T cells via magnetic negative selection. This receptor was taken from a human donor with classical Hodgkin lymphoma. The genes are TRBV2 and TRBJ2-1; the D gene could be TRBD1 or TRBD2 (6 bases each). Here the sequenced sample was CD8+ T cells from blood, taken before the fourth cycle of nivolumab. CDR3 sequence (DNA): TGTGCCAGCAGTCGCTACGGGGGCGCGGGGAATGAGCAGTTCTTC. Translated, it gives CASSRYGGAGNEQFF.